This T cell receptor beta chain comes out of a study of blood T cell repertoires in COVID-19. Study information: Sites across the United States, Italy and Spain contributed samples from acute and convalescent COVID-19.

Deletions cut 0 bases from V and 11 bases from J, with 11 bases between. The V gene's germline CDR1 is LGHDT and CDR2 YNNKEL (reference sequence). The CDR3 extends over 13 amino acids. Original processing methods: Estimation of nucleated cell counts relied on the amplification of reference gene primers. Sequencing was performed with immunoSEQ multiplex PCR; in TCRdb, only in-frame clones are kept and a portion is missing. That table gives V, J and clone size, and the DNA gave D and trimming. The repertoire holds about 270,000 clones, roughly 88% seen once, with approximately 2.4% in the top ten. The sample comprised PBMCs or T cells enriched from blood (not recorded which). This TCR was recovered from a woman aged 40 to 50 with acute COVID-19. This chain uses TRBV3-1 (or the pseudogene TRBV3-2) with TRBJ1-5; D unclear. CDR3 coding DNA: TGTGCCAGCAGCCAAGATAGGAGGGCCACCCAGCATTTT. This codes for CASSQDRRATQHF.